This T cell receptor (beta chain) was documented in a study of spatial heterogeneity in lung cancer (dated by TCRdb to the late 2010s). For the wider study: Beta-chain transcripts were consistently detected in greater numbers than alpha-chain transcripts, which likely reflects a higher abundance of beta-chain transcripts. At surgery, both alpha and beta chains were TCR-sequenced in 200 to 250 tumor regions, fewer than 85 matched nontumor lung samples and 56 PBMC samples. The study quantitatively compared TCR alpha and beta repertoires across multiple tumor regions, matched nontumor lung and blood in non-small cell lung cancer. In the raw uncorrected reads, each unique combination of TCR and UMI appeared on average more than ten times. Nonsynonymous mutation counts, determined by whole-exome sequencing of tumor tissue, were related to TCR repertoire features. What the study reported, not specific to this receptor: Confirming at a functional level the hypothesis that regional TCRs recognize regional mutations was considered to require additional single-cell paired TCR alpha and beta sequencing. Ubiquitous expanded tumor TCRs were detected in blood more often at tumor resection than at routine follow-up.

The method behind the library was 5' RACE. Sequencing used a NextSeq 500. The TCR library protocol attached a unique molecular identifier to each TCR cDNA molecule to allow correction of PCR and sequencing errors. The study's processing was this. TCR identification, UMI-based error correction and CDR3 extraction were performed with Decombinator tools. Expanded TCRs were defined as those above a frequency of 2 per 1,000, corresponding to the top 1% of the tumor frequency distribution. Renyi diversity was calculated using the R vegan package after each repertoire was subsampled 100 times to 5,000 TCRs. CDR3 similarity networks were built from amino acid triplet string-kernel similarity, connecting CDR3s with pairwise similarity above 0.82. TCRdb reworked the public reads: Q25 trimming with fastp, MiXCR clone assembly, productive beta chains retained. When rows share a CDR3 protein, they turn into one entry using the most common DNA and genes. TCRdb's processing, not the study's, gives the V and J calls here. This sample holds under 10,000 distinct CDR3 sequences; 3.5% to 5.5% were observed only once. Of the sample, around 29% falls within the top ten clones.

This clonotype has a count of ten or more. Its antigen specificity is not known. No much larger clone is present one base from it, and per-base qualities are unavailable. The sample's time point label, in plain terms: sample taken at primary tumor resection. Donors were under 95 patients with early-stage, untreated non-small cell lung cancer from the lung TRACERx cohort. For TCR sequencing, whole RNA was extracted from tumor and nontumor lung tissue, or from cryopreserved PBMC samples, and no cell sorting was done. Only patients for whom sufficient RNA was available from at least two tumor regions were selected for TCR sequencing. The CDR3 spans 13 residues, from the cysteine through the phenylalanine. Only the CDR3 DNA stays, 39 bases, in frame from base 1. Here V drops 6 bases and J drops 8 bases, and the junction holds 7 bases not matched to any gene. According to the germline V gene (reference sequence), CDR1 reads DFQATT and CDR2 reads SNEGSKA.

This sample comprised PBMCs, obtained at surgery. The chain is encoded by TRBV20-1 joined to TRBJ2-1, and 10 junctional nucleotides match TRBD2. The source of this sequence is a male donor with early-stage non-small cell lung cancer. The CDR3 protein: CSASRTSGYEQFF. DNA sequence: TGCAGTGCCTCCCGGACTAGCGGTTATGAGCAGTTCTTC.